In this sample, the clone carrying this T cell receptor beta chain turned up once. In the original workflow: Amplification of reference gene primers provided the estimated nucleated cell counts. Method: immunoSEQ multiplex PCR; TCRdb's copy keeps in-frame clones and lacks some. The V and J calls and clone size come from that table; D and trimming were worked out from the DNA. This table has approximately 120,000 clones, 70% to 90% appearing once. The CDR3 totals 16 residues. The V gene end was trimmed by 1 base and the J gene end by 9 bases; junction bases not matched to a gene: 9. Looked up from germline, CDR1 is SGHRS and CDR2 is YFSETQ. This sample is part of a study of blood T cell repertoires in COVID-19. At the level of the study: PBMCs, B-cell-depleted T cells, or T cells were the source of the cDNA or gDNA that made up the material.

The TCR was taken from a woman aged 45-65 years who had recovered from COVID-19. Input material: peripheral blood. The rearrangement joins TRBV5-1 to TRBJ2-1; TRBD2 aligns across 11 bases. The CDR3 reads CASSLTVLAGGGEQFF. The CDR3, as DNA: TGCGCCAGCAGCTTGACGGTTCTAGCGGGAGGAGGTGAGCAGTTCTTC. Full variable domain (missing parts from reference TRBV5-1 and TRBJ2-1): KAGVTQTPRYLIKTRGQQVTLSCSPISGHRSVSWYQQTPGQGLQFLFEYFSETQRNKGNFPGRFSGRQFSNSRSEMNVSTLELGDSALYLCASSLTVLAGGGEQFFGPGTRLTVL.